These 6 T cell receptor beta chains share one sample of origin, sequenced in a study of control samples from healthy donors and cancer patients (dated by TCRdb to about 2020). The library relied on the immunoSEQ multiplex PCR assay. TCRdb re-hosts the immuneACCESS table, in-frame sequences only. Its copies lack some clones; in the studies checked, an unresolved V gene accounts for under half of them, and the cause for the rest is not known. The sample table shows 150,000 to 200,000 clones, and approximately 90% are seen once. The ten biggest clones cover more than 10% of the sample. Material for sequencing was blood. These receptors all come from a man aged 25 to 40 in good health.

V is TRBV20-1 and J is TRBJ2-1, with D possibly TRBD2 on 5 matching bases. V lost 7 bases and J lost 5, with 6 bases in between. The CDR3 loop spans 10 amino acids. Germline V gene data show CDR1 as DFQATT and CDR2 as SNEGSKA (reference sequence). CDR3 region: CSGRDNEQFF. CDR3 nucleotides: TGCAGTGGGCGGGACAATGAGCAGTTCTTC.

The chain combines TRBV19 with TRBJ2-5; D unresolved. The CDR3 runs 14 residues. Trimming took 5 bases from V and 4 from J, leaving 14 bases between them. The germline gives CDR1 LNHDA, CDR2 SQIVND (reference sequence). CDR3 residues: CASSRALRGETQYF. The CDR3 nucleotides are TGTGCCAGTAGTCGCGCCCTCAGAGGAGAGACCCAGTACTTC. Supplemented by reference TRBV19 and TRBJ2-5, the full variable domain reads DGGITQSPKYLFRKEGQNVTLSCEQNLNHDAMYWYRQDPGQGLRLIYYSQIVNDFQKGDIAEGYSVSREKKESFPLTVTSAQKNPTAFYLCASSRALRGETQYFGPGTRLLVL.

This chain connects TRBV15 to TRBJ1-3; a weak D match, TRBD1 (5 bases). V shed 3 bases and J shed 4 bases, with 16 bases lying between them. Germline V gives CDR1 LNHNV, CDR2 YYDKDF (reference sequence). The CDR3 length is 16 residues. CDR3 DNA: TGTGCCACCAGCAGCGTAGAGGGGACGGGAGGAAACACCATATATTTT. Translating it yields CATSSVEGTGGNTIYF.

This chain links TRBV18 with TRBJ2-1, with TRBD2 as a possible D gene (6 bases). Trimming took 3 bases from V and 2 from J, leaving 14 bases between them. CDR3 size: 16 residues. CDR1 and CDR2 (germline): KGHSH, LQKENI. In DNA, the CDR3 is TGTGCCAGCTCACCGATGGCGGGATCTGCCTACAATGAGCAGTTCTTC. Translated: CASSPMAGSAYNEQFF.

The rearrangement uses TRBV27 and TRBJ2-2, with a tentative D call TRBD2 (5 bases). This CDR3 has 15 residues. V lost 5 bases and J lost 7, with 17 bases in between. CDR1 is MNHEY and CDR2 is SMNVEV in the germline V gene (reference sequence). This CDR3 reads CASSMRRSGYGELFF. DNA for the CDR3: TGTGCCAGCAGTATGAGGAGGTCGGGGTACGGGGAGCTGTTTTTT.

This clone was counted a few times. The chain couples TRBV7-2 to TRBJ2-7, with a tentative D call TRBD2 (6 bases). The CDR3 is 14 amino acids. Germline V gives CDR1 SGHTA, CDR2 FQGNSA. V lost 11 bases and J 0 bases, leaving 17 bases between the germline ends. CDR3: CASAIADGSYEQYF. Here the CDR3 DNA reads TGTGCCTCAGCGATAGCGGACGGCTCCTACGAGCAGTACTTC. Supplemented by reference TRBV7-2 and TRBJ2-7, the full variable domain reads GAGVSQSPSNKVTEKGKDVELRCDPISGHTALYWYRQSLGQGLEFLIYFQGNSAPDKSGLPSDRFSAERTGGSVSTLTIQRTQQEDSAVYLCASAIADGSYEQYFGPGTRLTVT.